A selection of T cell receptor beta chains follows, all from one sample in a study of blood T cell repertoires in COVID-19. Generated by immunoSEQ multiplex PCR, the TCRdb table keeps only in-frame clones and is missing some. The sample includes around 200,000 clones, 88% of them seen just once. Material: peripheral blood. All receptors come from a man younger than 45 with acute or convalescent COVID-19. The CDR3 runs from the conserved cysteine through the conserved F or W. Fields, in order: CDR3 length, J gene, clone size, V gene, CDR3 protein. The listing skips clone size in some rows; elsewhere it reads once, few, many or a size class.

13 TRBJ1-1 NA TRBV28 CASSLSGLGEAFF
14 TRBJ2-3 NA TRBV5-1 CASSLAQAGATQYF
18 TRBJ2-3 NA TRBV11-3 CASSLGVSGGASTDTQYF
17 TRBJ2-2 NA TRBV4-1 CASSPTGTVEFTGELFF
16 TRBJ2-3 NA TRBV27 CASSRDRTGRIDTQYF
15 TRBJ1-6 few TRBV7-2 CASTDRDRNNSPLHF
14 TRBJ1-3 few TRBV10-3 CASRAANSGNTIYF
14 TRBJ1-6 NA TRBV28 CASSSDRDNSPLHF
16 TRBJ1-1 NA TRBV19 CASSSMDRGRWAEAFF
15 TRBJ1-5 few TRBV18 CASSLTGGLSQPQHF
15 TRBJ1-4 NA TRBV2 CARGGQYATNEKLFF
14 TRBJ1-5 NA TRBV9 CASSPGQPNQPQHF
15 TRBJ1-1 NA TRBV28 CASESRQGWNTEAFF
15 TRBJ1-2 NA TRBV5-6 CASSLPRGPGDGYTF
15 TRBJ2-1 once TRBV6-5 CASSAPRGIYNEQFF
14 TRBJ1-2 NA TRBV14 CASSQQQGIGGYTF
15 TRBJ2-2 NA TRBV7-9 CASSLRPEGTGELFF
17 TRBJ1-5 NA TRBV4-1 CASSQVGIRKAGQPQHF
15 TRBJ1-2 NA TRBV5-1 CASSSRTGNIPGYTF
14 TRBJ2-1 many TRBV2 CASSEPLGGDEQFF
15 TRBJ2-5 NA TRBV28 CASSLLRSVQETQYF
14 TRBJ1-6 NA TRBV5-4 CASSLVQGNSPLHF
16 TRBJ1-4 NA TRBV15 CATSSSRGGTNEKLFF
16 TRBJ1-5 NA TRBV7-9 CASSRGQPYSNQPQHF
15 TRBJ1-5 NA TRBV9 CASSATGAPNQPQHF
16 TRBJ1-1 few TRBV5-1 CASSLGTGGRSTEAFF
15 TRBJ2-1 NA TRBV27 CASSEAGGRWNEQFF
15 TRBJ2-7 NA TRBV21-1 CASSKSSGLTYEQYF
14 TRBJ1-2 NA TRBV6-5 CASSYGGANYGYTF
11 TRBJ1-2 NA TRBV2 CASSGQGYCTF
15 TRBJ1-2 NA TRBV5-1 CASSIGQGINYGYTF
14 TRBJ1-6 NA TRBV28 CASSRSSYNSPLHF
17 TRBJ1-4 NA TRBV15 CATSRGTQTSTNEKLFF
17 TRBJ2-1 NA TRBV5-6 CASSLRLAGAEYNEQFF
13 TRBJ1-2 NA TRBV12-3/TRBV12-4 CASSLSRGYGYTF
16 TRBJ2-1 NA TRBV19 CASSMGLAGGHNEQFF
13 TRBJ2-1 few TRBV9 CASSVAVGGEQFF
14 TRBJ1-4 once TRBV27 CASSRQGTNEKLFF
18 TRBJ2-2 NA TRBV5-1 CASTETNSGGTGVGELFF
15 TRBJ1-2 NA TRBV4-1 CASSQDSTELRGYTF
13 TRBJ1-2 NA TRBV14 CARNRGGKYGYTF
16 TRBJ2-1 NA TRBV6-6 CASSYLLAGSYNEQFF
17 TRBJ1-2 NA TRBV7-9 CASSLVPEEGSNYGYTF
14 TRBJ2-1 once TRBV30 CAWRGAAGYNEQFF
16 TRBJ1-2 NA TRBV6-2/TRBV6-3 CASSYLTGRIRDGYTF
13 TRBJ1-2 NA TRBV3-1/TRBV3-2 CASSQALNYGYTF
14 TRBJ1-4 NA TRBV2 CASSEWDRAEKLFF
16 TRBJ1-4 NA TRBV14 CASSPGHQLSNEKLFF
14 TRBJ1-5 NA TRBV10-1 CASSEIGDNQPQHF
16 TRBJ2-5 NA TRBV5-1 CASIPRTGDFLRAQYF
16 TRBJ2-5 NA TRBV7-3 CASSLGLAGMRETQYF
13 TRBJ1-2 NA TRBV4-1 CASSQAANYGYTF